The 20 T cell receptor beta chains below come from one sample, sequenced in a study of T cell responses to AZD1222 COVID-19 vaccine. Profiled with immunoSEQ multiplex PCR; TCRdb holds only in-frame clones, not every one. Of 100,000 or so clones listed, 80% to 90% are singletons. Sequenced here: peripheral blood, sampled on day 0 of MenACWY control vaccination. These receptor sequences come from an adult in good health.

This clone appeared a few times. The CDR3 is CASSSVIFQIYGYTF. As DNA, the CDR3 is TGTGCCAGCAGCTCCGTGATATTCCAGATCTATGGCTACACCTTC. This rearrangement joins TRBV7-9 to TRBJ1-2; D gene ambiguous. The germline gives CDR1 SEHNR, CDR2 FQNEAQ (reference sequence). The V end lost 4 bases, the J end lost 4 bases, and 16 bases lay between the germline ends. CDR3 size: 15 residues.

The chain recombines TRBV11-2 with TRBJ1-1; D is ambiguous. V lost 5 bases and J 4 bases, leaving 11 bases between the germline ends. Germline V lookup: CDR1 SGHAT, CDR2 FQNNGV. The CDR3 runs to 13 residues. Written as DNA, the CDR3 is TGTGCCAGCAGCCCAACACGTAGCACTGAAGCTTTCTTT. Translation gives CASSPTRSTEAFF.

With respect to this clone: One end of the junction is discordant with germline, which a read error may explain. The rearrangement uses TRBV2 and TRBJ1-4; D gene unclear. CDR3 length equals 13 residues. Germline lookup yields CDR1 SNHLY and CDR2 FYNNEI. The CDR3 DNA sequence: TGTGCCAGCAAGGTGTCGTTGAGTGAAAAACCGTTTTTT. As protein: CASKVSLSEKPFF.

The CDR3: CASSYPTGGAYEQYF. CDR3 nucleotide sequence: TGTGCCAGCAGTTACCCGACAGGGGGGGCCTACGAGCAGTACTTC. This chain links TRBV6-2 or TRBV6-3 with TRBJ2-7; 9 nucleotides line up with TRBD1. The CDR3 has 15 residues. After removal of 2 bases from V and 2 bases from J, the junction contained 4 bases not matched to a gene. Germline CDR1 MNHEY, CDR2 SVGEGT.

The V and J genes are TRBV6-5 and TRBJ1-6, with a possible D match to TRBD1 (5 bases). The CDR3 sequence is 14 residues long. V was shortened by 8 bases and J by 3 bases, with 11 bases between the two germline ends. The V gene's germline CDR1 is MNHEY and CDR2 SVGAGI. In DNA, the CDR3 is TGTGCCAGCTGCCAGGGAAGCTATAATTCACCCCTCCACTTT. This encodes CASCQGSYNSPLHF.

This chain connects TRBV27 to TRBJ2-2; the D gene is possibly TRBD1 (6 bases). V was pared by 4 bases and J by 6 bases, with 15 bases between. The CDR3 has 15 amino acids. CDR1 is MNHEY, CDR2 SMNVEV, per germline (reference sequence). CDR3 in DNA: TGTGCCAGCAGTTCCAAACTCAGGGGATCCGGGGAGCTGTTTTTT. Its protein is CASSSKLRGSGELFF.

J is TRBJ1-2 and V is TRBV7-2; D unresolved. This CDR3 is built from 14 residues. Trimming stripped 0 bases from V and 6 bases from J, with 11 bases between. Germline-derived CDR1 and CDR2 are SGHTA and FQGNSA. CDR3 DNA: TGTGCCAGCAGCTTAGCGCTAGATTGGGATGGCTACACCTTC. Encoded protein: CASSLALDWDGYTF.

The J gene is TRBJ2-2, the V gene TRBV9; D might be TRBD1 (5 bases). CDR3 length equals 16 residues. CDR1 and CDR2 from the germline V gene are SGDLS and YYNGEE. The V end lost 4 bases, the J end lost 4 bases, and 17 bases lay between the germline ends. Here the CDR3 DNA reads TGTGCCAGCAGCCCCCTGAGTGGGGCCGGCACCGGGGAGCTGTTTTTT. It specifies CASSPLSGAGTGELFF.

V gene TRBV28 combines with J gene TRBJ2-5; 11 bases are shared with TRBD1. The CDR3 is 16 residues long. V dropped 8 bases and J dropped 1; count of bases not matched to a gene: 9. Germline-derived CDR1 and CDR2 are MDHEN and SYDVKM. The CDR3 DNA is TGTGCCAGCCAAATACCCGGGACAGGGGGCCAAGAGACCCAGTACTTC. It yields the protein CASQIPGTGGQETQYF.

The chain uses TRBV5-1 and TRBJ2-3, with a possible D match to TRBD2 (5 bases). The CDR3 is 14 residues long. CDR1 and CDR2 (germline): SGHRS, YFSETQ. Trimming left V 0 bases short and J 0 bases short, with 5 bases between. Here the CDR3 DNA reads TGCGCCAGCAGCTTGGGACTAAGCACAGATACGCAGTATTTT. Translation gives CASSLGLSTDTQYF. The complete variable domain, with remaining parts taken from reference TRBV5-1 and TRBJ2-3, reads KAGVTQTPRYLIKTRGQQVTLSCSPISGHRSVSWYQQTPGQGLQFLFEYFSETQRNKGNFPGRFSGRQFSNSRSEMNVSTLELGDSALYLCASSLGLSTDTQYFGPGTRLTVL.

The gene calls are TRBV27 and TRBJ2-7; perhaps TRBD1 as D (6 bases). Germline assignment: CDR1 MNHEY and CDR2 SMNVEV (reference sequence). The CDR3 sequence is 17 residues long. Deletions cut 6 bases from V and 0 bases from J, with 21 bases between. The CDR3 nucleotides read TGTGCCAGCAGCTCGACCCCGGGACAAGGACGCTCCTACGAGCAGTACTTC. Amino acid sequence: CASSSTPGQGRSYEQYF.

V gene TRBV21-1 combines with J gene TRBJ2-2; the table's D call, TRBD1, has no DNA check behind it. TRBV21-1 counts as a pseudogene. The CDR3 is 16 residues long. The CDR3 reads CASSKGRTGGTGELFF. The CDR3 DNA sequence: TGTGCCAGCAGCAAGGGGCGGACAGGGGGCACCGGGGAGCTGTTTTTT.

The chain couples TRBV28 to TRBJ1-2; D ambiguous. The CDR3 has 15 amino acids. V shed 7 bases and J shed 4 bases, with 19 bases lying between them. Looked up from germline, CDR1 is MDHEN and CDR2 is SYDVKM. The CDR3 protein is CASTPLYGRLYGYTF. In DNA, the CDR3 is TGTGCCAGCACCCCTTTATACGGCCGGCTCTATGGCTACACCTTC.

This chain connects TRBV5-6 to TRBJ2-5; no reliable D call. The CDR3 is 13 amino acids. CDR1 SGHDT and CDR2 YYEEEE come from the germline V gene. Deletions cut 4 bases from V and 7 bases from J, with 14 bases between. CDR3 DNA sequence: TGTGCCAGCAGCCAGTGGGCTAGTCCGACCCAGTACTTC. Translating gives CASSQWASPTQYF. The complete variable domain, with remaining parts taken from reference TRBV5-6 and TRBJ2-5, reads DAGVTQSPTHLIKTRGQQVTLRCSPKSGHDTVSWYQQALGQGPQFIFQYYEEEERQRGNFPDRFSGHQFPNYSSELNVNALLLGDSALYLCASSQWASPTQYFGPGTRLLVL.

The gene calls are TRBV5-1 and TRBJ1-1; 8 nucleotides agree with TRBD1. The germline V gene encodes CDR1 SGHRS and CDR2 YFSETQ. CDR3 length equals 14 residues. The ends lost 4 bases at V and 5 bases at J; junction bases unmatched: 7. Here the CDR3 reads CASSATGEGTEAFF. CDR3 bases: TGCGCCAGCAGCGCGACAGGGGAGGGGACTGAAGCTTTCTTT.

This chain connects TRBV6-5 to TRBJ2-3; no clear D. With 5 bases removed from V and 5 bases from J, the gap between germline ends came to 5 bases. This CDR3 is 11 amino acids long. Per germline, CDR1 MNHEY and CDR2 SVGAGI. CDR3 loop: CASSRLDTQYF. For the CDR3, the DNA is TGTGCCAGCAGTCGGCTAGATACGCAGTATTTT.

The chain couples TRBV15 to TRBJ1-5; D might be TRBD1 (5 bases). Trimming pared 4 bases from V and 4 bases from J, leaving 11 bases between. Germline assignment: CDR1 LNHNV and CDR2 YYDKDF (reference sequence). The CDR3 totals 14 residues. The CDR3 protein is CATSKSGGNQPQHF. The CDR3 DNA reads TGTGCCACCAGCAAATCTGGGGGAAATCAGCCCCAGCATTTT.

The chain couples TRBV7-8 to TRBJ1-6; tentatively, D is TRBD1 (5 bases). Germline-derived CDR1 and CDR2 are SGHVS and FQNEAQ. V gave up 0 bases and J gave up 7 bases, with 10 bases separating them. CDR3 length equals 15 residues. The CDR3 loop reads CASSLASRGNSPLHF. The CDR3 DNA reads TGTGCCAGCAGCTTAGCATCCCGGGGGAATTCACCCCTCCACTTT. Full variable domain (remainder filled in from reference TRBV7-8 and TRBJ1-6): GAGVSQSPRYKVAKRGQDVALRCDPISGHVSLFWYQQALGQGPEFLTYFQNEAQLDKSGLPSDRFFAERPEGSVSTLKIQRTQQEDSAVYLCASSLASRGNSPLHFGNGTRLTVT.

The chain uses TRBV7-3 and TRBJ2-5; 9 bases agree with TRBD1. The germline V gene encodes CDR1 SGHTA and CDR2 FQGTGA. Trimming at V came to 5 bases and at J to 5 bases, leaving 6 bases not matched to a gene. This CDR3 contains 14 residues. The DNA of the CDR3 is TGTGCCAGCAGCCCCGGGACAGGGATGGAGACCCAGTACTTC. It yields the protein CASSPGTGMETQYF.

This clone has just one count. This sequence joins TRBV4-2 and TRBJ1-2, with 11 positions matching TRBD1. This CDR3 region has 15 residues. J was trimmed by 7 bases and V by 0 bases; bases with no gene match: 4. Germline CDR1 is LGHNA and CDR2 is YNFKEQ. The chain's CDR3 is CASSQEGTGGFGYTF. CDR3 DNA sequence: TGTGCCAGCAGCCAAGAAGGGACAGGGGGTTTTGGCTACACCTTC.